The clone carrying this TCR beta chain was detected only once. The data were obtained in a study of blood T cell repertoires in COVID-19. Study-level background: COVID-19 samples, acute and convalescent, were from the United States, Italy and Spain. Sources were T cells, B-cell-depleted T cells, or PBMCs; the material itself was cDNA or gDNA.

V was shortened by 0 bases and J by 0 bases, with 12 bases between the two germline ends. Germline values: CDR1 LGHNA, CDR2 YNFKEQ. The CDR3 is made up of 16 amino acids. In the authors' methods: Amplifying reference gene primers gave estimates of nucleated cell counts. Method: immunoSEQ multiplex PCR; TCRdb's copy keeps in-frame clones and lacks some. V, J and clone size were drawn from that table, and D and trimming were deduced from the DNA. Found here are 87,000 or so clones, about 85% of them singletons; the top ten hold around 2.9%. J is TRBJ2-7 and V is TRBV4-2, with D tentatively TRBD2 (6 bases). The sample was peripheral blood. The sequence was collected from a woman between 45 and 65 years old with active or convalescent COVID-19. The CDR3 protein is CASSQEGGGGSYEQYF. CDR3 DNA: TGTGCCAGCAGCCAAGAAGGTGGGGGAGGCTCCTACGAGCAGTACTTC.